This TCR beta chain appears in the sequencing data of a study of technical replicates of blood from a handful of donors. The CDR3 is 11 residues long. CDR1 is SNHLY, CDR2 FYNNEI, per germline. The ends were cut back, 7 bases at V and 4 bases at J, with 7 bases in the middle. The repertoire was sequenced with immunoSEQ multiplex PCR; TCRdb's copy has only in-frame clones and lacks some. The sample yields some 76,000 clones, 90% to 95% seen once. The gene calls are TRBV2 and TRBJ2-5; maybe TRBD1 (5 bases). This sequence originates from a human donor in good health. The material sequenced was T cells isolated from PBMCs. CDR3 nucleotides: TGTGCCAGCACAGGGTCAGAGACCCAGTACTTC. Amino acids: CASTGSETQYF.